Here is one T cell receptor beta chain with its context. The entry originates in a study of control samples from healthy donors and cancer patients. Germline lookup yields CDR1 SGHRS and CDR2 YFSETQ. The CDR3 spans 15 residues. The V and J ends lost 1 base and 0 bases respectively, with 8 bases between them. Method: immunoSEQ multiplex PCR; TCRdb's copy keeps in-frame clones and lacks some. Of about 140,000 clones listed, around nine tenths are singletons. Sequencing was carried out using blood. J is TRBJ1-3 and V is TRBV5-1; D is perhaps TRBD1 (5 bases). The TCR sequence derives from a young man in good health. CDR3 protein: CASSLRGDSGNTIYF. The CDR3 DNA reads as TGCGCCAGCAGCTTGAGGGGTGACTCTGGAAACACCATATATTTT.